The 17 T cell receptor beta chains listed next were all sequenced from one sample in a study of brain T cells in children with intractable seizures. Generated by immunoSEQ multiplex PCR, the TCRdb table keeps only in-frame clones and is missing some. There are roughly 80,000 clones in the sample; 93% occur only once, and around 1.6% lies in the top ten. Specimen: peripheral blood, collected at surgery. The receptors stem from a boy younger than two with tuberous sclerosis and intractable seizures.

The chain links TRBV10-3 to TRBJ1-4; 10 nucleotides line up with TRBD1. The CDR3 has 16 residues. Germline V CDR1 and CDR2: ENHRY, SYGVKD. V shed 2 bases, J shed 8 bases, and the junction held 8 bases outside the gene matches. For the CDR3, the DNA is TGTGCCATCAGTGAGGCGGACAGGGGGGATCTGGAAAAACTGTTTTTT. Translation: CAISEADRGDLEKLFF.

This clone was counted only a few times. The DNA for the CDR3 is TGTGCCAGCAGCCAAGACTCCAGCTCTCACACTGAAGCTTTCTTT. This sequence encodes CASSQDSSSHTEAFF. The rearrangement uses TRBV3-1 (or the pseudogene TRBV3-2) and TRBJ1-1; no definite D call. Per the germline V gene, CDR1 is LGHDT and CDR2 is YNNKEL (reference sequence). The CDR3 consists of 15 residues. V was clipped by 0 bases and J by 3 bases, with 11 bases between them.

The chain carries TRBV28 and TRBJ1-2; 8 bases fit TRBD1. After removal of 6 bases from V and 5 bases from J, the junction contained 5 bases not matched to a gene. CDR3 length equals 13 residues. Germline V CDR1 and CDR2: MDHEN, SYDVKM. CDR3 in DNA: TGTGCCAGCAGGATACAGGGGGTATATGGCTACACCTTC. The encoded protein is CASRIQGVYGYTF.

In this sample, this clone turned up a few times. CDR3 bases: TGTGCCAGCAATACTAGCGGGAGGAACATTCAGTACTTC. This translates into CASNTSGRNIQYF. V and J are TRBV6-5 and TRBJ2-4; 12 nucleotides match TRBD2. V gave up 7 bases and J gave up 7 bases; unmatched junction bases: 2. Germline V lookup: CDR1 MNHEY, CDR2 SVGAGI. This CDR3 contains 13 residues.

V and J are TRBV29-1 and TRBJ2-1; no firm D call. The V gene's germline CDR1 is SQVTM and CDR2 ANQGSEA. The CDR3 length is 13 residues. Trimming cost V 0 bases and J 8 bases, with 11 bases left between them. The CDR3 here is CSVEDDPRDEQFF. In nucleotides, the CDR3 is TGCAGCGTTGAAGATGACCCAAGGGATGAGCAGTTCTTC.

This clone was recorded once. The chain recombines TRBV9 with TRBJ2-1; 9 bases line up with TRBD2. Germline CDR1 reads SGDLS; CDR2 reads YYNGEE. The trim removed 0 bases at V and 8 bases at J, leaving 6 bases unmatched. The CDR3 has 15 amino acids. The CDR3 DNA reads TGTGCCAGCAGCGTAGGCAATAGCGGGGGCTATGAGCAGTTCTTC. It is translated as CASSVGNSGGYEQFF.

CDR3 in amino acids: CASSPRRSSTDTQYF. In DNA form, the CDR3 reads TGTGCCAGCTCACCACGGCGGTCTAGCACAGATACGCAGTATTTT. The chain employs TRBV18 and TRBJ2-3; D remains unclear. This CDR3 is built from 15 residues. CDR1 is KGHSH, CDR2 LQKENI, per germline. Deletions cut 1 base from V and 0 bases from J, with 8 bases between.

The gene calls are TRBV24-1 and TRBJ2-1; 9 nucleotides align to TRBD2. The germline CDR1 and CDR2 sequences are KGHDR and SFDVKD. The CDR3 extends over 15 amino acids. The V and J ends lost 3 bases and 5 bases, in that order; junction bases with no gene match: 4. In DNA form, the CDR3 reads TGTGCCACCAGTGATCGGACTAGCGAAAACAATGAGCAGTTCTTC. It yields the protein CATSDRTSENNEQFF.

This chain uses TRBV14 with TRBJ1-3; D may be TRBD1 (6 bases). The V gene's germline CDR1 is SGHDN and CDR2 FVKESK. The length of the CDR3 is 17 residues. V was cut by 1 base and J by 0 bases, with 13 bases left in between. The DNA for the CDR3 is TGTGCCAGCAGCCAAGGGGCTAACAGGGCCTCTGGAAACACCATATATTTT. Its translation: CASSQGANRASGNTIYF.

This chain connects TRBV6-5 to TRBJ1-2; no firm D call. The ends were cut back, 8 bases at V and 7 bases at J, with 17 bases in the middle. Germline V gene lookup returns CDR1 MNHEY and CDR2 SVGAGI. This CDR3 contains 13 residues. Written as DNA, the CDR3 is TGTGCCAGCTTCAGTACGGATTTCCGTGGCTACACCTTC. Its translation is CASFSTDFRGYTF.

CDR3 DNA sequence: TGTGCCAGCAGTCCTGGGACAGGGGTCGGCTACACCTTC. It codes for CASSPGTGVGYTF. The chain combines TRBV12-3 or TRBV12-4 with TRBJ1-2; 10 nucleotides agree with TRBD1. V was pared by 5 bases and J by 8 bases, with 5 bases of the junction left unmatched. The CDR3 extends over 13 amino acids.

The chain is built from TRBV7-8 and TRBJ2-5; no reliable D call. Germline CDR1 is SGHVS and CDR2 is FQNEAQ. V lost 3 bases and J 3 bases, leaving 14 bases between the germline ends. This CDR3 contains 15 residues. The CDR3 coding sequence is TGTGCCAGCAGCTTGAGTTTAGATACGAAAGAGACCCAGTACTTC. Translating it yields CASSLSLDTKETQYF.

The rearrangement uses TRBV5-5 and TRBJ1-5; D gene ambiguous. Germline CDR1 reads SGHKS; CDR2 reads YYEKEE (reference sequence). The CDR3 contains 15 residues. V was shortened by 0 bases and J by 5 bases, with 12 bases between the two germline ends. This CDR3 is CASSLGTGLYQPQHF. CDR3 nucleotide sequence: TGTGCCAGCAGCTTGGGGACGGGGTTGTATCAGCCCCAGCATTTT.

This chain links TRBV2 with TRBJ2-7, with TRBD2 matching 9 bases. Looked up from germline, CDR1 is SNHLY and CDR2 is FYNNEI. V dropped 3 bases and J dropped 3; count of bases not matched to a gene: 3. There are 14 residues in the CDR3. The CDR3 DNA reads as TGTGCCAGCAGTGAGGAGACTAGCGGCTACGAGCAGTACTTC. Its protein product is CASSEETSGYEQYF.

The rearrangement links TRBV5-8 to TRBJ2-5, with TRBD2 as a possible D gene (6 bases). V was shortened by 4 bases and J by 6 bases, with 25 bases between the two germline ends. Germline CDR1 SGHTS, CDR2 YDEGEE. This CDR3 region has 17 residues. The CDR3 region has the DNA TGTGCCAGCAGCCTGTACAATGAAGGCGGGATGGAAAAGACCCAGTACTTC. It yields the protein CASSLYNEGGMEKTQYF.

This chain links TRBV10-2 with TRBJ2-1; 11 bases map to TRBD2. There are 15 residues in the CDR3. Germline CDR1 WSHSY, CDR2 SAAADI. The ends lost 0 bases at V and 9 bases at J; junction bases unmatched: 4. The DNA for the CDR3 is TGCGCCAGCAGTGAGTCTAGCGGGGGGGCTGGTGAGCAGTTCTTC. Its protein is CASSESSGGAGEQFF.

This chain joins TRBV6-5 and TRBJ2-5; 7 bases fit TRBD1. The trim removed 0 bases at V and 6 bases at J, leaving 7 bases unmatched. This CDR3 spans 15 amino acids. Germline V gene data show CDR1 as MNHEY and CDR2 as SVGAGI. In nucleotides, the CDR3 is TGTGCCAGCAGTTACTCTATAAAGGGGGCGAAGACCCAGTACTTC. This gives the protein CASSYSIKGAKTQYF.